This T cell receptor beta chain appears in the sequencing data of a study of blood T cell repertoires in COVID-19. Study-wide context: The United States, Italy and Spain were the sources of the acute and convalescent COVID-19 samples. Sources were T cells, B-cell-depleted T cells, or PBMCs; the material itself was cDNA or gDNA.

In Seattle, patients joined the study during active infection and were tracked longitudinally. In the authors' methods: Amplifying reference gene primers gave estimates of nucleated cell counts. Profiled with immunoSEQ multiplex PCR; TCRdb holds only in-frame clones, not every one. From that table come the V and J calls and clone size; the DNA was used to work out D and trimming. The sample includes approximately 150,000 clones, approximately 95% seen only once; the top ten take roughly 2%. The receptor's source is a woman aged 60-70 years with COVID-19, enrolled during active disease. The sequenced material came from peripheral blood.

The CDR3 DNA sequence: TGTGCCATCAGTGAGCGGGGACAGGGGACTCGGGCCATATATTTT. It codes for CAISERGQGTRAIYF. This chain uses TRBV10-3 with TRBJ1-3, with 10 bases that match TRBD1. V lost 2 bases, J lost 11 bases, and 9 bases stayed unmatched. The germline V gene encodes CDR1 ENHRY and CDR2 SYGVKD. The CDR3 loop spans 15 amino acids.